A single sample gave rise to the 2 T cell receptor beta chains below, sequenced in a study of cytomegalovirus exposure and HLA in healthy donors. Amplification used 60 Vbeta primers and 13 Jbeta primers. The repertoire was sequenced with immunoSEQ multiplex PCR; TCRdb's copy has only in-frame clones and lacks some. This sample has over 200,000 clones, with more than 65% found just once. The sequenced material came from PBMCs. These receptors were collected from a woman aged 30 to 39 in good health and CMV-seronegative.

This chain links TRBV21-1 with TRBJ2-7; whether TRBD1, the table's D call, matches the DNA was not checked. TRBV21-1 is marked as a pseudogene. This CDR3 region has 14 residues. The CDR3 region is CASSKGGTGDEQYF. CDR3 DNA sequence: TGTGCCAGCAGCAAAGGGGGGACAGGGGACGAGCAGTACTTC.

There are a few counts of this clone. The rearrangement links TRBV30 to TRBJ2-7; the match to TRBD1 covers 9 bases. Germline V gives CDR1 GTSNPN, CDR2 SVGIG (reference sequence). This CDR3 spans 14 amino acids. J was trimmed by 3 bases and V by 2 bases; bases with no gene match: 5. Written as DNA, the CDR3 is TGTGCCTGGAGTTTTCCGGGACAGGGCTACGAGCAGTACTTC. Translation gives CAWSFPGQGYEQYF.